Shown below are 5 T cell receptor beta chains from a single sample sequenced in a study of blood T cell repertoires in COVID-19. Sequencing used immunoSEQ multiplex PCR; TCRdb keeps in-frame clones, though not all of them. This sample has 470,000 or so clones, with roughly 85% found just once. The sequencing input was PBMCs or T cells enriched from blood (not recorded which). All receptors derive from a young woman with acute COVID-19.

The V gene is TRBV9, the J gene TRBJ2-2; D ambiguous. The length of the CDR3 is 14 residues. Trimming cost V 5 bases and J 3 bases, with 11 bases left between them. Germline loops: CDR1 SGDLS, CDR2 YYNGEE. The CDR3 here is CASRLRRDTGELFF. The CDR3 DNA follows: TGTGCCAGCAGGTTGCGACGGGACACCGGGGAGCTGTTTTTT.

The chain joins TRBV5-6 to TRBJ2-7; 7 bases are a match to TRBD2. J gave up 2 bases and V 4 bases, and 6 bases lay outside the gene matches. This CDR3 has 14 amino acids. Germline CDR1 and CDR2: SGHDT and YYEEEE. CDR3 amino acids: CASSPWGGPYEQYF. The CDR3 nucleotides read TGTGCCAGCAGCCCATGGGGGGGTCCCTACGAGCAGTACTTC.

The V and J genes are TRBV6-5 and TRBJ1-1; D possibly corresponds to TRBD1 (5 bases). V was shortened by 6 bases and J by 2 bases, with 16 bases between the two germline ends. This CDR3 comprises 15 residues. Per the germline V gene, CDR1 is MNHEY and CDR2 is SVGAGI. The CDR3 loop reads CASRVGPLGNTEAFF. The CDR3 DNA reads TGTGCCAGCAGGGTGGGGCCCTTGGGAAACACTGAAGCTTTCTTT.

This clone was seen ten or more times. The V and J genes are TRBV7-9 and TRBJ2-7, with D perhaps matching TRBD1 (6 bases). V was pared by 1 base and J by 1 base, with 17 bases between. The CDR3 spans 17 residues. Germline V gives CDR1 SEHNR, CDR2 FQNEAQ (reference sequence). The CDR3 coding sequence is TGTGCCAGCAGCTTAGAAGCTTGGACAGTCTCTTCCTACGAGCAGTACTTC. Translated, it gives CASSLEAWTVSSYEQYF.

The rearrangement joins TRBV19 to TRBJ1-6; TRBD1 aligns across 9 bases. The CDR3 consists of 14 residues. The germline gives CDR1 LNHDA, CDR2 SQIVND (reference sequence). The ends lost 8 bases at V and 12 bases at J; junction bases unmatched: 11. The chain's CDR3 is CASSRTGDREPLHF. The CDR3 DNA is TGTGCCAGTTCGAGGACAGGGGACAGGGAACCCCTCCACTTT. Variable domain in full (rest from reference TRBV19 and TRBJ1-6): DGGITQSPKYLFRKEGQNVTLSCEQNLNHDAMYWYRQDPGQGLRLIYYSQIVNDFQKGDIAEGYSVSREKKESFPLTVTSAQKNPTAFYLCASSRTGDREPLHFGNGTRLTVT.